This T cell receptor (beta chain) was documented in a study of blood T cell repertoires in COVID-19. Study background: The origin of the acute and convalescent COVID-19 samples was the United States, Italy and Spain. PBMCs, B-cell-depleted T cells, or T cells were the source of the cDNA or gDNA that made up the material.

Authors' processing steps: It was from reference gene primer amplification that nucleated cell counts were estimated. Libraries were prepared by immunoSEQ multiplex PCR; TCRdb keeps only in-frame clonotypes and omits some of them. For V, J and clone size, that table is used; D and trimming come from the DNA. The sample records about 70,000 clones, 78% being singletons. Trimming cost V 1 base and J 2 bases, with 13 bases left between them. CDR3 size: 15 residues. Per the germline V gene, CDR1 is SGHDT and CDR2 is YYEEEE. This clone occurred once. The chain combines TRBV5-6 with TRBJ2-7; possibly TRBD1 for D (5 bases). The sequenced sample consisted of peripheral blood. This receptor was identified in a human donor in a cohort sampled during active COVID-19. The CDR3 region has the DNA TGTGCCAGCAGCTTGTCCAGGGAATTAGCCTACGAGCAGTACTTC. It yields the protein CASSLSRELAYEQYF.